These T cell receptor beta chains were read from a single sample in a study of T-cell memory formation after mild COVID-19. Each CDR3 protein is one row after TCRdb ran MiXCR on the 5' RACE reads. The sample lists hundreds of thousands of distinct CDR3 sequences; about 20% were seen once. Specimen: PBMCs or a T cell subset sorted from them (not recorded which). All receptors derive from an adult woman who had mild COVID-19 (a few samples of this study predate the infection). Cell type and time point are not known. Each CDR3 is given with its conserved first and last residue. Fields, in order: J gene, V gene, D gene, clone size, CDR3 DNA, CDR3 protein. The D gene is left open where the match is weak. Only some rows state a clone size, as once, few, many or a class for expanded clones.

TRBJ2-2,TRBV19,NA,NA,TGTGCCAGTAGTATTCGAGGGACGGCTACCGGGGAGCTGTTTTTT,CASSIRGTATGELFF
TRBJ2-1,TRBV6-5,NA,few,TGTGCCAGCAGTTACTCCATTGAGTGGGGGACCTACAATGAGCAGTTCTTC,CASSYSIEWGTYNEQFF
TRBJ1-1,TRBV15,TRBD1,few,TGTGCCACCAGCACGGGACAGGGGTATCGTGGAGACACTGAAGCTTTCTTT,CATSTGQGYRGDTEAFF
TRBJ2-3,TRBV29-1,TRBD2,NA,TGCAGCGTTGTGCCGGCGGGGGAGTTCGCTAGCACAGATACGCAGTATTTT,CSVVPAGEFASTDTQYF
TRBJ2-3,TRBV29-1,NA,NA,TGCAGCGCGCGAGAGCCAATCACAGATACGCAGTATTTT,CSAREPITDTQYF
TRBJ2-5,TRBV24-1,TRBD1,few,TGTGCCACCAGTACAGGGGAAGAGACCCAGTACTTC,CATSTGEETQYF
TRBJ2-2,TRBV6-2/TRBV6-3,TRBD1,few,TGTGCCAGCAGTCGCTTGCAGGGGGCAGGCACCGGGGAGCTGTTTTTT,CASSRLQGAGTGELFF
TRBJ2-3,TRBV7-8,NA,few,TGTGCCAGCAGCAAAGGGCAGGGCAGGGATACGCAGTATTTT,CASSKGQGRDTQYF
TRBJ1-1,TRBV30,NA,few,TGTGCTCTCCCCCGCCGATGGGCGTGGACTGAAGCTTTCTTT,CALPRRWAWTEAFF
TRBJ2-1,TRBV7-6,NA,few,TGTGCCAGCAGCTCCTTCCAGGGAGCGGACCACAATGAGCAGTTCTTC,CASSSFQGADHNEQFF
TRBJ1-2,TRBV19,NA,few,TGTGCCAGTAGTATGGTTTGGTCGAGGAAAACTAACTATGGCTACACCTTC,CASSMVWSRKTNYGYTF
TRBJ2-7,TRBV9,TRBD1,NA,TGTGCCAGCAGCGTAGGGGACAGGTCCACCTACGAGCAGTACTTC,CASSVGDRSTYEQYF
TRBJ2-1,TRBV12-3/TRBV12-4,TRBD2,few,TGTGCCAGCACCCTCGGGACTAGCGGGAGGGCTTCCTACAATGAGCAGTTCTTC,CASTLGTSGRASYNEQFF
TRBJ2-3,TRBV7-2,TRBD2,few,TGTGCCAGCAGCCCAGAGGTACTAGCGGGAGGCACAGATACGCAGTATTTT,CASSPEVLAGGTDTQYF
TRBJ2-7,TRBV29-1,NA,few,TGCAGCGCTGTTTTGAGGGGAGGCAACGAGCAGTACTTC,CSAVLRGGNEQYF
TRBJ2-1,TRBV4-2,NA,NA,TGTGCCAGCAGCCAATGGGCATGGGCCGGGCCCGGCGGGTACAATGAGCAGTTCTTC,CASSQWAWAGPGGYNEQFF
TRBJ2-5,TRBV7-2,TRBD2,few,TGTGCCAGCAGCTTAGGGGTAAAGCGGGGGAGCAAAGAGACCCAGTACTTC,CASSLGVKRGSKETQYF
TRBJ1-5,TRBV2,NA,few,TGTGCCAGCAGCCGCGGAGGCAGGCGAGTTGGGCCCCAGCATTTT,CASSRGGRRVGPQHF
TRBJ2-5,TRBV3-1,TRBD2,NA,TGTGCCAGCAGCCTCACGACGGGGGGGCCTCGGGAGACCCAGTACTTC,CASSLTTGGPRETQYF
TRBJ2-1,TRBV6-1,NA,few,TGTGCCAGCAGTGAAGTCAACTGGATGAGCTCCTACAATGAGCAGTTCTTC,CASSEVNWMSSYNEQFF
TRBJ2-1,TRBV20-1,NA,few,TGCAGTGCTCAACTTATTCGAGGCGAGCAGTTCTTC,CSAQLIRGEQFF
TRBJ2-7,TRBV10-3,NA,NA,TGTGCCATCAGTGAGGCAGAACCTTCCTACGAGCAGTACTTC,CAISEAEPSYEQYF
TRBJ2-5,TRBV18,NA,NA,TGTGCCAGCTCACCACAGGCGGGGTTGGAGACCCAGTACTTC,CASSPQAGLETQYF
TRBJ2-1,TRBV7-2,TRBD2,NA,TGTGCCAGCAGCTCTCCGCGGGAGCGGGTTGAGCAGTTCTTC,CASSSPRERVEQFF
TRBJ2-7,TRBV30,TRBD2,few,TGTGCCTGGACGACTAGCGGGGGAGCTGAGCAGTACTTC,CAWTTSGGAEQYF
TRBJ1-1,TRBV7-9,NA,many,TGTGCCAGCAGCTTGGCGGGCGTGGGGAACACTGAAGCTTTCTTT,CASSLAGVGNTEAFF
TRBJ2-1,TRBV15,NA,NA,TGTGCCACCGGGGACAGGACTAGCTCATACAATGAGCAGTTCTTC,CATGDRTSSYNEQFF
TRBJ2-1,TRBV7-8,TRBD2,NA,TGTGCCAGCAGCTTCGGGACTAGCCGAAACAATGAGCAGTTCTTC,CASSFGTSRNNEQFF
TRBJ2-7,TRBV20-1,NA,NA,TGCAGTGCTAGTGGAGGGAAATACGAGCAGTACTTC,CSASGGKYEQYF